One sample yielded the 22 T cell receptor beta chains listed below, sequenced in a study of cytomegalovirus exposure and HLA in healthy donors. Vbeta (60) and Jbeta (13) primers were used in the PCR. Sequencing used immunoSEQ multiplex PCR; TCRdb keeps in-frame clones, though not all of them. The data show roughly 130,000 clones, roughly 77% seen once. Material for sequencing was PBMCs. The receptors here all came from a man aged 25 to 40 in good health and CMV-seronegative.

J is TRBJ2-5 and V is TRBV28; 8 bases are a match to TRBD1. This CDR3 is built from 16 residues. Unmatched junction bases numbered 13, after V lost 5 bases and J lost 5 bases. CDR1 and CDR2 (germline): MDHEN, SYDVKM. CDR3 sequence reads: CASSLGQGFSRETQYF. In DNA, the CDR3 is TGTGCCAGCAGTCTTGGACAGGGCTTTAGCCGGGAGACCCAGTACTTC.

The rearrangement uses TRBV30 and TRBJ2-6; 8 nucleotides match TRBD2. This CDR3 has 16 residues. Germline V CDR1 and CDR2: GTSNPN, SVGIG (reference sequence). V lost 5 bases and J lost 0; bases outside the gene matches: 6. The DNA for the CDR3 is TGTGCCTGGCGGGGGGGGAAGAGCTCTGGGGCCAACGTCCTGACTTTC. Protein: CAWRGGKSSGANVLTF.

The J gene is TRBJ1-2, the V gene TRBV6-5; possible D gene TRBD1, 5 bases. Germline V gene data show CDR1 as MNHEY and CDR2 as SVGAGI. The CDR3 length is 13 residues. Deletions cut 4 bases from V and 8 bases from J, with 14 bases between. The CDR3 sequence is CASSSSAGGGYTF. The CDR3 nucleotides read TGTGCCAGCAGTTCAAGCGCGGGGGGGGGCTACACCTTC.

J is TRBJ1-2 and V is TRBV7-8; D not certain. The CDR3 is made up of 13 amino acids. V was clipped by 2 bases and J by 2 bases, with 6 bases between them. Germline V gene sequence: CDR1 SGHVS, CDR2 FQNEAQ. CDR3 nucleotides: TGTGCCAGCAGCTTATCCCGGAACTATGGCTACACCTTC. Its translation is CASSLSRNYGYTF.

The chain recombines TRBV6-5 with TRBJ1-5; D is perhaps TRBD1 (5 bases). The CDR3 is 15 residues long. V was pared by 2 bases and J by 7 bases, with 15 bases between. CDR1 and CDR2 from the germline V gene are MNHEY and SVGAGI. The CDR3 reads CASSYGRTYRQPQHF. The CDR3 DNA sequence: TGTGCCAGCAGTTACGGGAGGACATATCGGCAGCCCCAGCATTTT.

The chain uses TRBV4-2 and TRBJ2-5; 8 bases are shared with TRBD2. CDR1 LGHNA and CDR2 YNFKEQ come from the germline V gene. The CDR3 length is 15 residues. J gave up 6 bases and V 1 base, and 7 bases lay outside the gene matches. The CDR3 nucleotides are TGTGCCAGCAGCCAAGCCCAGCGGGGGAATCAGACCCAGTACTTC. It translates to CASSQAQRGNQTQYF.

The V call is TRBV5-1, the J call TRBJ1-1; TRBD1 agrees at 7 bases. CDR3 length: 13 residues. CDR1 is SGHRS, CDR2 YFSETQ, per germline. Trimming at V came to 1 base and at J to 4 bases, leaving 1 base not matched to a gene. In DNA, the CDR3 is TGCGCCAGCAGCTTGACAGGGGCCACTGAAGCTTTCTTT. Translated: CASSLTGATEAFF.

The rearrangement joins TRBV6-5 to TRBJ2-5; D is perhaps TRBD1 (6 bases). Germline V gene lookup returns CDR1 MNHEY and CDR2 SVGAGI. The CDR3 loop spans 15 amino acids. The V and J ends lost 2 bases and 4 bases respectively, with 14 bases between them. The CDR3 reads CASSYGGQGGETQYF. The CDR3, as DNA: TGTGCCAGCAGTTACGGGGGCCAGGGTGGAGAGACCCAGTACTTC.

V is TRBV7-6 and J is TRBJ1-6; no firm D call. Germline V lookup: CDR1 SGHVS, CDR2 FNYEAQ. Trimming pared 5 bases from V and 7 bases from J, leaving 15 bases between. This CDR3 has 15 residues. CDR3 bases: TGTGCCAGCAGCCCCGACGGCGGGTCCAATTCACCCCTCCACTTT. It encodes CASSPDGGSNSPLHF.

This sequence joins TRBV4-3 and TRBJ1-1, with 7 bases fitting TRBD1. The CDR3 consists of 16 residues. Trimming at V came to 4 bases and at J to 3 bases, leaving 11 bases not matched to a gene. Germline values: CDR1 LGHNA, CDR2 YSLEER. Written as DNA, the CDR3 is TGCGCCAGCAGCCTAGTTACAGGGGAAGAGGACACTGAAGCTTTCTTT. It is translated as CASSLVTGEEDTEAFF.

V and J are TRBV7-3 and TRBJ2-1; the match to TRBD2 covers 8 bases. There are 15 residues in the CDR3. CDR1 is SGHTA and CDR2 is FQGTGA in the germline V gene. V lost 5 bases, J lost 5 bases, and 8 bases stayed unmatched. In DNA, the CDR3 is TGTGCCAGCAGCGCTCTAGCGGGTACCCACAATGAGCAGTTCTTC. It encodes CASSALAGTHNEQFF.

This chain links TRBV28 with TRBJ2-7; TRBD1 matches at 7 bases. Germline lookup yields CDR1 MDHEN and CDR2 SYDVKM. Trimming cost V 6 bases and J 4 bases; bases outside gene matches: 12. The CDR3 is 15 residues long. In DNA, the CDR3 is TGTGCCAGCAGCATCCCCAGCAGGGGGTTATACGAGCAGTACTTC. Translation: CASSIPSRGLYEQYF.

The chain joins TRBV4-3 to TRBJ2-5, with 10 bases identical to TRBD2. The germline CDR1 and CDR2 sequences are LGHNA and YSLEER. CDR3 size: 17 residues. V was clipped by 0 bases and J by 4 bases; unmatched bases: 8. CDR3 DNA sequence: TGCGCCAGCAGCCAAGAAAGGGGGCTAGCGGGAGCAGAGACCCAGTACTTC. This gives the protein CASSQERGLAGAETQYF.

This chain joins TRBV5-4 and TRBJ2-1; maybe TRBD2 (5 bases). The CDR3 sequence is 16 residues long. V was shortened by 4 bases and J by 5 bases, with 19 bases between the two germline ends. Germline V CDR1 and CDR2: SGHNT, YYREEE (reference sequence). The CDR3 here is CASSRGLKLRDNEQFF. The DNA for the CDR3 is TGTGCCAGCAGCCGAGGGTTGAAGTTGCGGGACAATGAGCAGTTCTTC.

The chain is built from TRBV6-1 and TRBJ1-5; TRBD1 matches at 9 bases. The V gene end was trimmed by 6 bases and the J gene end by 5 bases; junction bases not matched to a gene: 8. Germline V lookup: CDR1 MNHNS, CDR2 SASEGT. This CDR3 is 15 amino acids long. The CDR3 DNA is TGTGCCAGCAGGGAAACAGGGGGCCTCCATCAGCCCCAGCATTTT. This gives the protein CASRETGGLHQPQHF.

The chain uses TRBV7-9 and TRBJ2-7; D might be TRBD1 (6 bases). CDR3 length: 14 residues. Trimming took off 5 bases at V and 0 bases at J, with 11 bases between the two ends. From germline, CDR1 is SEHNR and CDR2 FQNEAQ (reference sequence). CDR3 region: CASSQGQSSYEQYF. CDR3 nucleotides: TGTGCCAGCAGCCAAGGACAGAGCTCCTACGAGCAGTACTTC.

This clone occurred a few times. The CDR3: CASRLWSPGDEKLFF. The CDR3 coding sequence is TGTGCCAGCAGGTTGTGGTCTCCTGGAGACGAAAAACTGTTTTTT. The rearrangement uses TRBV5-8 and TRBJ1-4; no firm D call. Trimming removed 5 bases at V and 8 bases at J, with 19 bases between. The CDR3 spans 15 residues. CDR1 is SGHTS, CDR2 YDEGEE, per germline.

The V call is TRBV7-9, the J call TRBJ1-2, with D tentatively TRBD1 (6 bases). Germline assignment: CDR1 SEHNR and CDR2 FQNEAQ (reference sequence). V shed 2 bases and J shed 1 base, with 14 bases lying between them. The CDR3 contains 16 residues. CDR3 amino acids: CASSLYLTGFNYGYTF. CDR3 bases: TGTGCCAGCAGCTTATACCTGACAGGATTTAACTATGGCTACACCTTC.

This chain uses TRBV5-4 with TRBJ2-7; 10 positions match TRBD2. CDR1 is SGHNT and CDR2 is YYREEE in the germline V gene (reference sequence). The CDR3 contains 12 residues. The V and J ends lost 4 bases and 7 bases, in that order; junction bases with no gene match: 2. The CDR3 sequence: CASSLGLAEQYF. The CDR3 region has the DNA TGTGCCAGCAGCCTGGGACTAGCGGAGCAGTACTTC.

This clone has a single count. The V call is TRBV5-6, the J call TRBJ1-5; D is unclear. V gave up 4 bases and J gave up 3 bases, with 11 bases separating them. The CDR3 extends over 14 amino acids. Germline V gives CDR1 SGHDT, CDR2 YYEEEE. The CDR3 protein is CASSAQANNQPQHF. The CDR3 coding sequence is TGTGCCAGCAGCGCCCAGGCCAACAATCAGCCCCAGCATTTT.

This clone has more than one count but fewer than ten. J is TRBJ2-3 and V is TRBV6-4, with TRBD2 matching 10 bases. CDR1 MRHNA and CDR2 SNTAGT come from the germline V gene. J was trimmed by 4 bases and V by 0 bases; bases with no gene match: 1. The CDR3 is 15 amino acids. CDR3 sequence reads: CASSDSAGGPDTQYF. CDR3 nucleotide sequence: TGTGCCAGCAGTGACTCAGCGGGGGGGCCAGATACGCAGTATTTT.

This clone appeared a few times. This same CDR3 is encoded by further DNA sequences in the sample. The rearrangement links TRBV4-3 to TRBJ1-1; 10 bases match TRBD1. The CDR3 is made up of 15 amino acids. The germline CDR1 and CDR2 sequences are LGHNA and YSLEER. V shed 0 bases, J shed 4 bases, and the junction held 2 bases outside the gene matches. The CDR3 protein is CASSQDRTGGTEAFF. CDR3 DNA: TGCGCCAGCAGCCAAGATCGGACAGGGGGCACTGAAGCTTTCTTT.